A single sample is the source of the 22 T cell receptor beta chains below, sequenced in a study of cytomegalovirus exposure and HLA in healthy donors. Both 60 Vbeta primers and 13 Jbeta primers went into the PCR. The table came from immunoSEQ multiplex PCR; TCRdb's copy has only in-frame clones and leaves some out. The sample gives approximately 150,000 clones, roughly three quarters of which show up once; roughly 7% is in the top ten. The sequencing sample was made of PBMCs. The receptors shown here come from a male donor in good health and CMV-seropositive.

This sequence joins TRBV4-1 and TRBJ2-7; possible D gene TRBD2, 6 bases. The V and J ends lost 4 bases and 3 bases respectively, with 22 bases between them. This CDR3 region has 17 residues. The germline CDR1 and CDR2 sequences are MGHRA and YSYEKL. CDR3 sequence: CASSLTWAAGRSYEQYF. In DNA form, the CDR3 reads TGCGCCAGCAGCCTGACCTGGGCGGCGGGACGGAGCTACGAGCAGTACTTC.

This clone was seen a few times. The J gene is TRBJ1-5, the V gene TRBV29-1; 10 bases are a match to TRBD1. V shed 6 bases and J 4 bases; nucleotides not matched to a gene: 6. Germline lookup yields CDR1 SQVTM and CDR2 ANQGSEA. This CDR3 is built from 14 residues. The CDR3 DNA sequence: TGCAGCGTGGGGACAGGGGCCTCAAATCAGCCCCAGCATTTT. This encodes CSVGTGASNQPQHF.

The chain is built from TRBV19 and TRBJ2-3, with D hard to call. V shed 3 bases and J shed 2 bases, with 12 bases lying between them. CDR3 length equals 15 residues. Germline CDR1 is LNHDA and CDR2 is SQIVND (reference sequence). CDR3 in amino acids: CASSIRYSPTDTQYF. CDR3 DNA: TGTGCCAGTAGTATCAGGTATTCCCCCACAGATACGCAGTATTTT.

The rearrangement joins TRBV5-4 to TRBJ1-2; 11 positions match TRBD1. From germline, CDR1 is SGHNT and CDR2 YYREEE (reference sequence). The CDR3 consists of 18 residues. V trimming: 0 bases; J trimming: 0 bases; junction bases outside the gene matches: 7. DNA for the CDR3: TGTGCCAGCAGCTTGGGGGGGGGACAGGGGGGCGCTAACTATGGCTACACCTTC. Translated: CASSLGGGQGGANYGYTF.

With regard to this clone: Other DNA sequences within the sample encode an identical CDR3. The chain couples TRBV5-1 to TRBJ2-7, with 12 bases identical to TRBD2. CDR3 length: 18 residues. Germline assignment: CDR1 SGHRS and CDR2 YFSETQ. The trim removed 2 bases at V and 4 bases at J, leaving 13 bases unmatched. The CDR3, as DNA: TGCGCCAGCAGCTTCAGTTCGGGAACTAGCGGGGGGCGGTACGAGCAGTACTTC. It translates to CASSFSSGTSGGRYEQYF.

The CDR3 DNA is TGTGCCAGCGGACCCGGGACAATGGAGACCCAGTACTTC. It translates to CASGPGTMETQYF. This chain uses TRBV9 with TRBJ2-5; tentatively, D is TRBD1 (6 bases). Looked up from germline, CDR1 is SGDLS and CDR2 is YYNGEE. The CDR3 is 13 residues long. The V gene lost 7 bases and the J gene lost 5 bases, with 15 bases spanning the gap.

The chain joins TRBV29-1 to TRBJ2-3, with D possibly being TRBD1 (5 bases). Germline V gives CDR1 SQVTM, CDR2 ANQGSEA. V was trimmed by 6 bases and J by 2 bases, leaving 12 bases between them. The length of the CDR3 is 13 residues. CDR3 residues: CSVVDRDTDTQYF. The CDR3 region has the DNA TGCAGCGTGGTAGACAGAGACACAGATACGCAGTATTTT.

The chain joins TRBV2 to TRBJ2-7; tentative D call: TRBD2 (6 bases). CDR3 length: 12 amino acids. CDR1 is SNHLY, CDR2 FYNNEI, per germline. V lost 7 bases and J 0 bases, leaving 7 bases between the germline ends. In DNA form, the CDR3 reads TGTGCCAGCACGACTAGCTCCTACGAGCAGTACTTC. Amino acids: CASTTSSYEQYF.

This chain joins TRBV30 and TRBJ1-1; a weak D match, TRBD1 (6 bases). Per the germline V gene, CDR1 is GTSNPN and CDR2 is SVGIG (reference sequence). The CDR3 consists of 13 residues. V shed 0 bases and J shed 4 bases, with 9 bases lying between them. The CDR3 sequence is CAWSVTRGTEAFF. The CDR3 nucleotides are TGTGCCTGGAGTGTGACCAGGGGCACTGAAGCTTTCTTT.

The V gene is TRBV6-1, the J gene TRBJ1-1; no firm D call. The CDR3 is made up of 14 amino acids. V lost 2 bases and J 1 base, leaving 8 bases between the germline ends. Germline CDR1 MNHNS, CDR2 SASEGT. The DNA for the CDR3 is TGTGCCAGCAGTGAATTCGAGCCGAACACTGAAGCTTTCTTT. It specifies CASSEFEPNTEAFF.

This chain joins TRBV5-1 and TRBJ2-6, with TRBD1 matching 8 bases. The CDR3 loop spans 17 amino acids. Germline V gene data show CDR1 as SGHRS and CDR2 as YFSETQ. V lost 5 bases and J lost 5; bases outside the gene matches: 12. This CDR3 is CASSRTGILSRANVLTF. CDR3 sequence (DNA): TGCGCCAGCAGTCGGACAGGGATCCTTTCGAGGGCCAACGTCCTGACTTTC.

This chain links TRBV9 with TRBJ2-1, with D perhaps TRBD2 (6 bases). CDR3 length: 14 residues. Trimming cost V 2 bases and J 7 bases, with 13 bases left between them. From germline, CDR1 is SGDLS and CDR2 YYNGEE. This CDR3 reads CASSVSRRGNEQFF. CDR3 in DNA: TGTGCCAGCAGCGTCTCCCGTCGGGGGAATGAGCAGTTCTTC.

J is TRBJ1-2 and V is TRBV5-4; TRBD1 agrees at 9 bases. Losses at the gene ends were 4 bases for V and 4 bases for J; bases not matched to a gene: 11. This CDR3 region has 16 residues. CDR1 SGHNT and CDR2 YYREEE come from the germline V gene (reference sequence). The CDR3 reads CASSLFSTGGVYGYTF. The CDR3 coding sequence is TGTGCCAGCAGCCTGTTTTCCACAGGGGGCGTCTATGGCTACACCTTC.

This clone was counted only a few times. The chain is built from TRBV6-5 and TRBJ1-4, with 9 bases matching TRBD1. The V gene's germline CDR1 is MNHEY and CDR2 SVGAGI. Unmatched junction bases numbered 5, after V lost 5 bases and J lost 7 bases. The CDR3 consists of 14 residues. Written as DNA, the CDR3 is TGTGCCAGCAGTGGGGGGACAGGGTTTGAAAAACTGTTTTTT. Its translation is CASSGGTGFEKLFF.

This chain connects TRBV18 to TRBJ1-2; D not resolved. Trimming left V 5 bases short and J 6 bases short, with 10 bases between. The CDR3 spans 12 residues. Looked up from germline, CDR1 is KGHSH and CDR2 is LQKENI. DNA for the CDR3: TGTGCCAGCTCATTCGAGGCCGATGGCTACACCTTC. This sequence encodes CASSFEADGYTF.

V usage is TRBV5-6 and J usage is TRBJ2-7; 14 positions agree with TRBD2. V shed 4 bases and J 5 bases; nucleotides not matched to a gene: 11. CDR3 length equals 17 residues. Germline assignment: CDR1 SGHDT and CDR2 YYEEEE. Here the CDR3 DNA reads TGTGCCAGCAGCCCACCCGGACTAGCGGGGGGTTTCCACGAGCAGTACTTC. It encodes CASSPPGLAGGFHEQYF.

The chain is built from TRBV7-3 and TRBJ2-1, with D perhaps matching TRBD2 (5 bases). The ends were cut back, 5 bases at V and 0 bases at J, with 14 bases in the middle. Germline lookup yields CDR1 SGHTA and CDR2 FQGTGA. The length of the CDR3 is 16 residues. CDR3 amino acids: CASSTNPGSSYNEQFF. Here the CDR3 DNA reads TGTGCCAGCAGCACGAACCCTGGGAGCTCCTACAATGAGCAGTTCTTC.

This clone was detected once. The J gene is TRBJ1-1, the V gene TRBV5-1; 7 nucleotides agree with TRBD1. Germline V lookup: CDR1 SGHRS, CDR2 YFSETQ. The CDR3 contains 14 residues. The V and J ends lost 1 base and 4 bases, in that order; junction bases with no gene match: 4. As DNA, the CDR3 is TGCGCCAGCAGCTTGACAGGGGCTGTCACTGAAGCTTTCTTT. It translates to CASSLTGAVTEAFF.

This chain connects TRBV5-1 to TRBJ1-1, with TRBD1 matching over 8 bases. The CDR3 covers 16 residues. From germline, CDR1 is SGHRS and CDR2 YFSETQ. V lost 1 base to trimming and J lost 6 bases; unmatched junction nucleotides: 11. For the CDR3, the DNA is TGCGCCAGCAGCTTGACACAGAGACAGGGGTCATCTGAAGCTTTCTTT. Translated, it gives CASSLTQRQGSSEAFF. The complete variable domain, with remaining parts taken from reference TRBV5-1 and TRBJ1-1, reads KAGVTQTPRYLIKTRGQQVTLSCSPISGHRSVSWYQQTPGQGLQFLFEYFSETQRNKGNFPGRFSGRQFSNSRSEMNVSTLELGDSALYLCASSLTQRQGSSEAFFGQGTRLTVV.

This sequence joins TRBV5-1 and TRBJ2-3; D is ambiguous. The V end was cut by 0 bases, the J end by 0 bases, with 8 bases between. Per germline, CDR1 SGHRS and CDR2 YFSETQ. The CDR3 runs 15 residues. In DNA, the CDR3 is TGCGCCAGCAGCTTGGCCCGGTCTAGCACAGATACGCAGTATTTT. Amino acid sequence: CASSLARSSTDTQYF.

This chain links TRBV5-1 with TRBJ2-1; TRBD1 matches at 7 bases. The length of the CDR3 is 14 residues. V was clipped by 0 bases and J by 10 bases; unmatched bases: 7. Germline CDR1 is SGHRS and CDR2 is YFSETQ. The CDR3, as DNA: TGCGCCAGCAGCTTGGCCAACAGGGGAAACGAGCAGTTCTTC. It yields the protein CASSLANRGNEQFF.

This chain joins TRBV13 and TRBJ1-2; 7 nucleotides line up with TRBD1. J lost 6 bases, V lost 0 bases, and 4 bases had no gene match. The germline gives CDR1 PRHDT, CDR2 FYEKMQ (reference sequence). This CDR3 is 14 amino acids long. The DNA for the CDR3 is TGTGCCAGCAGCTTAGGTTTCCAGGGGGATGGCTACACCTTC. Its translation: CASSLGFQGDGYTF.